This TCR beta chain was sequenced in a study of T cells in Graves' hyperthyroidism and ophthalmopathy. Whole-study findings and limits: Blood held most thyroid clonotypes expanded above 0.001 frequency.

It was RNA transcripts that yielded the amplified TCR beta CDR3 regions. An initial round of RT-PCR targeting the TCR CDR3 relied on the HTBI primer set. One entry per CDR3 protein, called by TCRdb with MiXCR from the multiplex PCR reads. This table holds a few hundred thousand distinct CDR3 sequences, 15% to 18% found once. This clonotype has a count of ten or more. Its antigen is unidentified. From germline, CDR1 is MNHEY and CDR2 SMNVEV (reference sequence). Trimming took 4 bases from V and 2 from J; bases not matched to a gene: 7. The CDR3 has 15 residues. Input material: blood. The TCR was taken from a woman in her twenties or thirties with Graves' hyperthyroidism. This chain connects TRBV27 to TRBJ2-7; the match to TRBD2 covers 8 bases. CDR3 amino acids: CASSSQRGITYEQYF. The CDR3, as DNA: TGTGCCAGCAGTTCCCAGCGGGGGATCACCTACGAGCAGTACTTC.